The 26 T cell receptor beta chains listed next were all sequenced from one sample in a study of CD8 T cells in Susac syndrome. RNA amounts of 0.5 to 1 ug underwent reverse transcription with random hexamers. TCRdb independently ran MiXCR on the immunoSEQ multiplex PCR reads; one entry per CDR3 protein. The table shows 150,000 or so distinct CDR3 sequences, with 95% occurring only once. Sequencing was done on a sample of CD4+ T cells from PBMCs. These receptors came from a human donor with Susac syndrome.

Only one count was recorded for this clonotype. The chain links TRBV23-1 to TRBJ2-7, with D possibly TRBD1 on 6 matching bases. TRBV23-1 is given ORF status, its function remaining uncertain. The CDR3 has 14 amino acids. The V end was cut by 6 bases, the J end by 4 bases, with 16 bases between. The DNA of the CDR3 is TGCGCCAGCAGCTCCGGGACATGGGTATACGAGCAGTACTTC. Translating it yields CASSSGTWVYEQYF.

The CDR3 is CSVLRTGTDTQYF. The CDR3 DNA reads as TGCAGTGTTCTCCGGACAGGGACAGATACGCAGTATTTT. The gene calls are TRBV20-1 and TRBJ2-3, with 8 bases identical to TRBD1. This CDR3 has 13 amino acids. Per germline, CDR1 DFQATT and CDR2 SNEGSKA (reference sequence). V lost 7 bases, J lost 3 bases, and 6 bases stayed unmatched.

CDR3 residues: CASSQDRIEASGSPLHF. CDR3 DNA sequence: TGTGCCAGCAGCCAAGATCGAATCGAGGCTTCAGGTTCACCCCTCCACTTT. V gene TRBV3-1 combines with J gene TRBJ1-6; D is unresolved. Trimming left V 0 bases short and J 9 bases short, with 18 bases between. CDR3 length: 17 amino acids. The germline gives CDR1 LGHDT, CDR2 YNNKEL (reference sequence).

This chain uses TRBV5-1 with TRBJ2-2, with D possibly TRBD2 on 7 matching bases. This CDR3 has 15 amino acids. Trimming shortened V by 3 bases and J by 0 bases, and 9 bases separated the two germline ends. Germline CDR1 reads SGHRS; CDR2 reads YFSETQ. The CDR3 DNA is TGCGCCAGCAGCTACGGGGGGCCGAACACCGGGGAGCTGTTTTTT. Encoded protein: CASSYGGPNTGELFF.

The V call is TRBV5-1, the J call TRBJ2-7, with a tentative D call TRBD1 (6 bases). V dropped 4 bases and J dropped 2 bases, with 13 bases sitting between them. The CDR3 is made up of 14 amino acids. Per germline, CDR1 SGHRS and CDR2 YFSETQ. This chain's CDR3 is CASSLGAAAYEQYF. DNA for the CDR3: TGCGCCAGCAGCCTGGGGGCGGCTGCCTACGAGCAGTACTTC.

The chain recombines TRBV19 with TRBJ1-5; D is uncertain. Germline assignment: CDR1 LNHDA and CDR2 SQIVND (reference sequence). The CDR3 is 12 residues long. Trimming removed 7 bases at V and 3 bases at J, with 7 bases between. The CDR3 DNA sequence: TGTGCCAGTACCCGGGTCAATCAGCCCCAGCATTTT. This translates into CASTRVNQPQHF.

The gene calls are TRBV19 and TRBJ1-2, with D uncertain. The CDR3 runs 15 residues. Trimming took 0 bases from V and 13 from J, leaving 21 bases between them. Germline CDR1 and CDR2: LNHDA and SQIVND (reference sequence). The CDR3 DNA is TGTGCCAGTAGTATAGATCACGTCTCGTCCCTTTCTGGCACCTTC. Protein product: CASSIDHVSSLSGTF.

CDR3 sequence: CASSSITDTQYF. DNA for the CDR3: TGTGCCAGCAGTTCGATCACAGATACGCAGTATTTT. The chain joins TRBV27 to TRBJ2-3; D unresolved. With 4 bases removed from V and 2 bases from J, the gap between germline ends came to 4 bases. CDR3 length: 12 residues. The V gene's germline CDR1 is MNHEY and CDR2 SMNVEV (reference sequence).

The chain joins TRBV29-1 to TRBJ2-1, with D possibly being TRBD1 (6 bases). The ends were cut back, 7 bases at V and 9 bases at J, with 10 bases in the middle. The CDR3 is 10 amino acids. Per germline, CDR1 SQVTM and CDR2 ANQGSEA. DNA of the CDR3: TGCAGCGGACAGGAGAGTGAGCAGTTCTTC. This encodes CSGQESEQFF.

The chain links TRBV20-1 to TRBJ2-7, with D hard to call. V shed 0 bases and J shed 4 bases, with 16 bases lying between them. The CDR3 extends over 15 amino acids. Germline values: CDR1 DFQATT, CDR2 SNEGSKA (reference sequence). CDR3: CSARDLYPGSYEQYF. CDR3 sequence (DNA): TGCAGTGCTAGAGATCTTTACCCGGGTAGTTACGAGCAGTACTTC.

The chain combines TRBV4-3 with TRBJ2-2, with D unclear. Deletions cut 0 bases from V and 0 bases from J, with 8 bases between. Germline CDR1 and CDR2: LGHNA and YSLEER. CDR3 size: 16 residues. The CDR3 reads CASSQDGPPNTGELFF. CDR3 sequence (DNA): TGCGCCAGCAGCCAAGACGGGCCTCCGAACACCGGGGAGCTGTTTTTT.

This chain connects TRBV7-2 to TRBJ2-5; TRBD1 or TRBD2 may be the D gene (5 bases each). The CDR3 is 15 amino acids. V was pared by 3 bases and J by 6 bases, with 17 bases between. In germline, CDR1 is SGHTA, CDR2 FQGNSA. Here the CDR3 reads CASSLWGSLEQTQYF. In DNA form, the CDR3 reads TGTGCCAGCAGCTTGTGGGGGTCCCTTGAACAGACCCAGTACTTC.

The rearrangement uses TRBV9 and TRBJ2-5, with TRBD2 matching over 9 bases. This CDR3 has 18 amino acids. V was clipped by 0 bases and J by 4 bases; unmatched bases: 13. Germline-derived CDR1 and CDR2 are SGDLS and YYNGEE. The CDR3 here is CASSVAPAGGLGRETQYF. CDR3 DNA: TGTGCCAGCAGCGTAGCTCCAGCGGGGGGACTGGGACGAGAGACCCAGTACTTC.

The chain employs TRBV4-3 and TRBJ2-1; 9 bases are a match to TRBD1. The CDR3 totals 13 residues. Per germline, CDR1 LGHNA and CDR2 YSLEER. V was clipped by 4 bases and J by 7 bases; unmatched bases: 2. The CDR3 DNA follows: TGCGCCAGCAGCCCACAGGGGGCTAATGAGCAGTTCTTC. It is translated as CASSPQGANEQFF.

This chain uses TRBV19 with TRBJ2-7; a weak D match, TRBD1 (5 bases). Trimming left V 5 bases short and J 1 base short, with 12 bases between. The CDR3 spans 14 residues. Germline CDR1 reads LNHDA; CDR2 reads SQIVND (reference sequence). The CDR3 sequence is CASSPSGFSYEQYF. CDR3 nucleotides: TGTGCCAGTAGTCCCTCAGGGTTTTCCTACGAGCAGTACTTC.

J is TRBJ1-5 and V is TRBV18; 7 bases fit TRBD1. V was clipped by 5 bases and J by 7 bases; unmatched bases: 11. The CDR3 runs to 15 residues. Germline CDR1 is KGHSH and CDR2 is LQKENI. DNA of the CDR3: TGTGCCAGCTCAAGAATCCCTACAGGGGACCAGCCCCAGCATTTT. Protein sequence: CASSRIPTGDQPQHF. The variable domain in full, completed from reference TRBV18 and TRBJ1-5, reads NAGVMQNPRHLVRRRGQEARLRCSPMKGHSHVYWYRQLPEEGLKFMVYLQKENIIDESGMPKERFSAEFPKEGPSILRIQQVVRGDSAAYFCASSRIPTGDQPQHFGDGTRLSIL.

CDR3 coding DNA: TGTGCCAGCAGCAAATCGGGGGGCTTCCAAGAGACCCAGTACTTC. Its translation: CASSKSGGFQETQYF. This rearrangement joins TRBV21-1 to TRBJ2-5; the table gives TRBD1 as D, unverified against the DNA. TRBV21-1 is tagged as a pseudogene. This CDR3 has 15 amino acids.

J is TRBJ2-6 and V is TRBV7-8; D is unresolved. The CDR3 length is 13 residues. Germline CDR1 SGHVS, CDR2 FQNEAQ. V lost 7 bases to trimming and J lost 2 bases, with 6 bases between them. The DNA of the CDR3 is TGTGCCAGCACTGGACCTGGGGCCAACGTCCTGACTTTC. It specifies CASTGPGANVLTF.

This chain joins TRBV7-9 and TRBJ2-7; unclear D gene. With 5 bases removed from V and 2 bases from J, the gap between germline ends came to 10 bases. Germline values: CDR1 SEHNR, CDR2 FQNEAQ (reference sequence). The CDR3 is 13 residues long. The CDR3 reads CASSPGPPYEQYF. In DNA form, the CDR3 reads TGTGCCAGCAGCCCCGGCCCCCCCTACGAGCAGTACTTC.

V usage is TRBV6-5 and J usage is TRBJ1-2; D is possibly TRBD1 (6 bases). Germline loops: CDR1 MNHEY, CDR2 SVGAGI. The CDR3 sequence is 12 residues long. V lost 8 bases and J lost 4, with 11 bases in between. In nucleotides, the CDR3 is TGTGCCAGCTACGCAGGGGTCTATGGCTACACCTTC. Protein product: CASYAGVYGYTF.

This clonotype has only a few counts. The chain recombines TRBV29-1 with TRBJ2-3; 7 bases match TRBD2. Trimming removed 3 bases from V and 1 base from J; junction bases left unmatched: 1. This CDR3 region has 13 residues. Looked up from germline, CDR1 is SQVTM and CDR2 is ANQGSEA. The CDR3 loop reads CSVEAGGTDTQYF. For the CDR3, the DNA is TGCAGCGTTGAGGCGGGGGGCACAGATACGCAGTATTTT.

This clonotype was picked up one time. The V gene is TRBV9, the J gene TRBJ1-6; tentatively, D is TRBD1 (6 bases). Germline CDR1 and CDR2: SGDLS and YYNGEE. Trimming removed 0 bases from V and 7 bases from J, with 20 bases in between. This CDR3 region has 18 residues. CDR3 DNA sequence: TGTGCCAGCAGCGTAGGAGAAAGGAACAGGGTCGAAAATTCACCCCTCCACTTT. This translates into CASSVGERNRVENSPLHF.

V usage is TRBV5-1 and J usage is TRBJ2-3; D uncertain. Looked up from germline, CDR1 is SGHRS and CDR2 is YFSETQ. V lost 0 bases and J lost 5, with 4 bases in between. This CDR3 region has 12 residues. The chain's CDR3 is CASSLAGDTQYF. The DNA of the CDR3 is TGCGCCAGCAGCTTGGCGGGAGATACGCAGTATTTT.

The chain couples TRBV7-2 to TRBJ2-4; D gene uncertain. Trimming left V 7 bases short and J 6 bases short, with 10 bases between. CDR1 is SGHTA and CDR2 is FQGNSA in the germline V gene. The CDR3 runs 12 residues. The CDR3 region is CASNAPRNIQYF. Here the CDR3 DNA reads TGTGCCAGCAACGCACCGAGAAACATTCAGTACTTC.

J is TRBJ2-1 and V is TRBV6-2 or TRBV6-3; 9 bases are shared with TRBD2. The CDR3 runs to 14 residues. Unmatched junction bases numbered 4, after V lost 6 bases and J lost 4 bases. CDR1 is MNHEY, CDR2 SVGEGT, per germline. CDR3 amino acids: CASSRLAAYNEQFF. The DNA of the CDR3 is TGTGCCAGCAGCCGACTAGCGGCGTACAATGAGCAGTTCTTC.

DNA for the CDR3: TGCGCCAGCAGCCAAGATACAGGGAGCGACTATGGCTACACCTTC. The encoded protein is CASSQDTGSDYGYTF. The rearrangement uses TRBV4-3 and TRBJ1-2; TRBD1 might be the D (6 bases). V lost 0 bases to trimming and J lost 3 bases, with 11 bases between them. Germline-derived CDR1 and CDR2 are LGHNA and YSLEER. This CDR3 spans 15 amino acids.